This T cell receptor (beta chain) appears in the sequencing data of a study of blood T cell repertoires in COVID-19. Study background: Sites in the United States, Italy and Spain provided acute and convalescent COVID-19 samples.

Germline CDR1 GTSNPN, CDR2 SVGIG (reference sequence). The CDR3 runs to 15 residues. V gave up 3 bases and J gave up 0 bases, with 15 bases separating them. This clone was counted a single time. How the authors handled the data: Counts of nucleated cells, estimated from reference gene primer amplification, were obtained. Sequenced by immunoSEQ multiplex PCR; TCRdb stores in-frame clones only, minus some. Clonal size and the V and J genes are those of that table, whereas D and trimming came from the DNA. The table has about 160,000 clones, approximately 83% seen once; the top ten hold around 8.4%. The sequenced material came from peripheral blood. The chain couples TRBV30 to TRBJ2-7; possible D gene TRBD1, 5 bases. The sequence was obtained from a woman aged 80 or over with active or convalescent COVID-19. The CDR3 nucleotides are TGTGCCTGGAGGGGTATAGGGGCCGGCTCCTACGAGCAGTACTTC. Encoded protein: CAWRGIGAGSYEQYF.